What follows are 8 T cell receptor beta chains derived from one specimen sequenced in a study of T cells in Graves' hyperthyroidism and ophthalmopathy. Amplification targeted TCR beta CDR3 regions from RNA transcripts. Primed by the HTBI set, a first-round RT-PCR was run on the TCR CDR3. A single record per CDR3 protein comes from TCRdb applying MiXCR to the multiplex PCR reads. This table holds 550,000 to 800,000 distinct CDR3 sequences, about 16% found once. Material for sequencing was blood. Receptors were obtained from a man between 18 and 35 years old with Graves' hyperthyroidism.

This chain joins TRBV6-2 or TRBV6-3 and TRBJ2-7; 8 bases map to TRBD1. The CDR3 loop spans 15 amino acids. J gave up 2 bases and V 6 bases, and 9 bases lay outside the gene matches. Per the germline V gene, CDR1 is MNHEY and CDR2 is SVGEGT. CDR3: CASSPNRGATYEQYF. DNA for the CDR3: TGTGCCAGCAGCCCCAACAGGGGGGCCACCTACGAGCAGTACTTC.

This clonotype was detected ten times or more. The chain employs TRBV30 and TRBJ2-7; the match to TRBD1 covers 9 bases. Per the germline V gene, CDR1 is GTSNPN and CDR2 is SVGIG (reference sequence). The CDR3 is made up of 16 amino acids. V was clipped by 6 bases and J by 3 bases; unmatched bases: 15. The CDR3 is CACKSDPRDRDYEQYF. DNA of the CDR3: TGTGCCTGCAAATCCGACCCCCGGGACAGGGACTACGAGCAGTACTTC.

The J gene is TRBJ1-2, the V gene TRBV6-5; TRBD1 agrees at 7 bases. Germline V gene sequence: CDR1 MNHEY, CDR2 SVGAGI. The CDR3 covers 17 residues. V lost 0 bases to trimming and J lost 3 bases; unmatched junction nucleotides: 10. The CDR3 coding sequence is TGTGCCAGCAGTTACTCGGGTGTGGAGGGGGCATACTATGGCTACACCTTC. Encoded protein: CASSYSGVEGAYYGYTF.

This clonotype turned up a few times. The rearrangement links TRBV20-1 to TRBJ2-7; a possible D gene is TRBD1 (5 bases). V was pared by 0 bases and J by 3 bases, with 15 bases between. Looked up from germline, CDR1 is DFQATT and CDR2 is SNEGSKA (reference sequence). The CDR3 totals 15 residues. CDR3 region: CSARDEPGYGYEQYF. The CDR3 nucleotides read TGCAGTGCTAGAGATGAGCCAGGGTACGGCTACGAGCAGTACTTC.

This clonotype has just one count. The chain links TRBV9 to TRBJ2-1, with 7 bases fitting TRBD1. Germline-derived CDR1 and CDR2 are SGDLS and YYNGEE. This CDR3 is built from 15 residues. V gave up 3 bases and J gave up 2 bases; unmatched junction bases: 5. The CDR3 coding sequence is TGTGCCAGCAGCGCGACAGGGTTGGCCTACAATGAGCAGTTCTTC. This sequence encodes CASSATGLAYNEQFF.

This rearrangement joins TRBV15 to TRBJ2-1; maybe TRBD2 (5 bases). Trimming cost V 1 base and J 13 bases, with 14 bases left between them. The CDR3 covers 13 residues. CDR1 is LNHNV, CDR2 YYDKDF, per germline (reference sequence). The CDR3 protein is CATSRVRESHQFF. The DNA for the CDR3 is TGTGCCACCAGCAGAGTTCGGGAAAGTCACCAGTTCTTC.

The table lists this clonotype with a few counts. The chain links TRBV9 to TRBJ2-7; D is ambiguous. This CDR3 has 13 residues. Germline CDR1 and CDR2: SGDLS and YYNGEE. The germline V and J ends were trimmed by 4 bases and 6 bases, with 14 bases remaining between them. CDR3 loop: CASSPTWDSEQYF. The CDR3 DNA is TGTGCCAGCAGCCCCACGTGGGATTCCGAGCAGTACTTC.

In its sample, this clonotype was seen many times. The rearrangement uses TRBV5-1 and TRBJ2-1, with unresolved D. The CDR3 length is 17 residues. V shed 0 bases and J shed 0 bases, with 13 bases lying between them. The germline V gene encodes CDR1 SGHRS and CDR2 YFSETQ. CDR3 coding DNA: TGCGCCAGCAGCTTGGAGGGTACAGCGCCCTCCTACAATGAGCAGTTCTTC. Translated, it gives CASSLEGTAPSYNEQFF.